Given below is one T cell receptor (beta chain) in context. Every patient experienced relapse after autologous stem cell transplantation, and brentuximab vedotin exposure varied. The study isolated CD8+ T cells from thawed PBMCs by magnetic negative selection. CDR3 length: 13 amino acids. Trimming cost V 3 bases and J 2 bases, with 7 bases left between them. CDR1 and CDR2 from the germline V gene are SNHLY and FYNNEI. Only in-frame clones appear in the TCRdb table, and some are missing; sequencing was by immunoSEQ multiplex PCR. The profile covers 12,000 or so clones, with roughly 84% appearing a single time and about 38% taken by the ten largest. This record comes from a study of PD-1 blockade in classical Hodgkin lymphoma.

This clonotype was obtained from a human donor with classical Hodgkin lymphoma. The chain employs TRBV2 and TRBJ2-5, with D unresolved. Sequenced here: CD8+ T cells from blood, sampled at baseline. The CDR3 reads CASSDGTQETQYF. CDR3 DNA sequence: TGTGCCAGCAGTGATGGCACGCAAGAGACCCAGTACTTC.